The 30 T cell receptor beta chains below were found in one sample sequenced in a study of shared clonotypes between healthy human individuals. Sequencing was performed with immunoSEQ multiplex PCR; in TCRdb, only in-frame clones are kept and a portion is missing. The sample holds hundreds of thousands of clones, more than 75% seen once. The sequencing sample was made of PBMCs. These receptors were taken from a woman between 40 and 55 years old in good health. Some clones in this sample may be carry-over from other donors' samples.

The chain carries TRBV5-1 and TRBJ2-2, with TRBD1 identical over 8 bases. V trimming: 5 bases; J trimming: 2 bases; junction bases outside the gene matches: 5. This CDR3 region has 15 residues. Germline V lookup: CDR1 SGHRS, CDR2 YFSETQ. CDR3 sequence: CASRPTGGNTGELFF. In nucleotides, the CDR3 is TGCGCCAGCAGACCCACAGGGGGTAACACCGGGGAGCTGTTTTTT.

CDR3 sequence (DNA): TGTGCCAGCAGCTTAGGAGGACTGGCAACGACAACAGATACGCAGTATTTT. Residues: CASSLGGLATTTDTQYF. The chain has TRBV13 and TRBJ2-3, with D possibly TRBD2 on 5 matching bases. The V end was cut by 0 bases, the J end by 3 bases, with 16 bases between. This CDR3 has 17 amino acids. The germline V gene encodes CDR1 PRHDT and CDR2 FYEKMQ (reference sequence). Full variable domain (outside the CDR3, taken from reference TRBV13 and TRBJ2-3): AAGVIQSPRHLIKEKRETATLKCYPIPRHDTVYWYQQGPGQDPQFLISFYEKMQSDKGSIPDRFSAQQFSDYHSELNMSSLELGDSALYFCASSLGGLATTTDTQYFGPGTRLTVL.

This rearrangement joins TRBV2 to TRBJ1-2; D gene uncertain. The CDR3 consists of 14 residues. Trimming took 8 bases from V and 0 from J, leaving 13 bases between them. Germline V lookup: CDR1 SNHLY, CDR2 FYNNEI. The CDR3 DNA is TGTGCCAGCTCCCCCGACACAACTAACTATGGCTACACCTTC. Translated: CASSPDTTNYGYTF.

As concerns this clone: Other DNA sequences in the same sample also yield this CDR3. The chain links TRBV19 to TRBJ2-1; 7 nucleotides align to TRBD1. CDR1 and CDR2 from the germline V gene are LNHDA and SQIVND (reference sequence). CDR3 length: 15 amino acids. Unmatched junction bases numbered 2, after V lost 1 base and J lost 2 bases. In DNA form, the CDR3 reads TGTGCCAGTAGTATAGGACAGGGCCCCTACAATGAGCAGTTCTTC. Translated, it gives CASSIGQGPYNEQFF.

This chain links TRBV9 with TRBJ2-1; D uncertain. Germline values: CDR1 SGDLS, CDR2 YYNGEE. Trimming pared 2 bases from V and 4 bases from J, leaving 7 bases between. CDR3 size: 13 residues. CDR3 residues: CASSVSDYNEQFF. The CDR3 nucleotides read TGTGCCAGCAGCGTTTCAGATTACAATGAGCAGTTCTTC. Together with reference TRBV9 and TRBJ2-1, the CDR3 gives the full variable domain: DSGVTQTPKHLITATGQRVTLRCSPRSGDLSVYWYQQSLDQGLQFLIQYYNGEERAKGNILERFSAQQFPDLHSELNLSSLELGDSALYFCASSVSDYNEQFFGPGTRLTVL.

The genes are TRBV7-9 and TRBJ2-5; no clear D gene. The ends were cut back, 5 bases at V and 4 bases at J, with 11 bases in the middle. This CDR3 is 13 amino acids long. CDR1 is SEHNR, CDR2 FQNEAQ, per germline (reference sequence). Here the CDR3 DNA reads TGTGCCAGCAGCCTTTACGTAGGAGAGACCCAGTACTTC. Amino acids: CASSLYVGETQYF.

This clone appeared many times. CDR3 amino acids: CASSLLGWETQYF. CDR3 DNA sequence: TGTGCCAGCAGCTTGTTGGGGTGGGAGACCCAGTACTTC. This chain connects TRBV7-6 to TRBJ2-5; D not certain. Trimming removed 3 bases from V and 5 bases from J, with 10 bases in between. Germline CDR1 reads SGHVS; CDR2 reads FNYEAQ. This CDR3 is 13 amino acids long.

This clone came up once. The rearrangement uses TRBV6-1 and TRBJ1-3; D is ambiguous. This CDR3 comprises 15 residues. Germline lookup yields CDR1 MNHNS and CDR2 SASEGT. Trimming stripped 6 bases from V and 0 bases from J, with 12 bases between. In nucleotides, the CDR3 is TGTGCCAGCAGACACGGACTCGACTCTGGAAACACCATATATTTT. Its translation is CASRHGLDSGNTIYF.

The chain's CDR3 is CASSVPSIGGEQFF. CDR3 sequence (DNA): TGTGCCAGCAGCGTACCTTCGATCGGGGGTGAGCAGTTCTTC. This rearrangement joins TRBV9 to TRBJ2-1; a weak D match, TRBD2 (6 bases). This CDR3 spans 14 amino acids. Per germline, CDR1 SGDLS and CDR2 YYNGEE. V was cut by 1 base and J by 9 bases, with 14 bases left in between. The whole variable domain, filled in from reference TRBV9 and TRBJ2-1, reads DSGVTQTPKHLITATGQRVTLRCSPRSGDLSVYWYQQSLDQGLQFLIQYYNGEERAKGNILERFSAQQFPDLHSELNLSSLELGDSALYFCASSVPSIGGEQFFGPGTRLTVL.

Only one count was recorded for this clone. The chain has TRBV19 and TRBJ2-5; D is possibly TRBD1 (5 bases). The V end lost 3 bases, the J end lost 1 base, and 6 bases lay between the germline ends. This CDR3 spans 13 amino acids. The germline V gene has CDR1 LNHDA and CDR2 SQIVND (reference sequence). The CDR3 DNA sequence: TGTGCCAGTAGTATTGACAGCCAAGAGACCCAGTACTTC. Protein sequence: CASSIDSQETQYF.

This clone was picked up one time. The chain is built from TRBV27 and TRBJ2-4, with D perhaps TRBD2 (6 bases). Trimming removed 5 bases at V and 0 bases at J, with 14 bases between. The CDR3 has 16 amino acids. The V gene's germline CDR1 is MNHEY and CDR2 SMNVEV (reference sequence). DNA for the CDR3: TGTGCCAGCAGTCCTGGGGGGACCGTAGCCAAAAACATTCAGTACTTC. This sequence encodes CASSPGGTVAKNIQYF.

The chain recombines TRBV19 with TRBJ1-2; D gene uncertain. This CDR3 is 16 amino acids long. Germline CDR1 and CDR2: LNHDA and SQIVND (reference sequence). V lost 6 bases, J lost 4 bases, and 21 bases lay in between. CDR3 sequence reads: CASRSRKAREAYGYTF. The CDR3 DNA follows: TGTGCCAGTAGATCACGAAAGGCGAGGGAGGCCTATGGCTACACCTTC.

The genes are TRBV13 and TRBJ2-1; 10 bases match TRBD1. The CDR3 has 17 residues. The ends lost 5 bases at V and 0 bases at J; junction bases unmatched: 7. Germline loops: CDR1 PRHDT, CDR2 FYEKMQ (reference sequence). CDR3 DNA sequence: TGTGCCAGCAGCCCGGGACAGGGGAAGGTCTCCTACAATGAGCAGTTCTTC. Encoded protein: CASSPGQGKVSYNEQFF.

V usage is TRBV18 and J usage is TRBJ2-5, with 10 bases identical to TRBD2. Germline CDR1 is KGHSH and CDR2 is LQKENI. The CDR3 totals 16 residues. Trimming took 2 bases from V and 5 from J; bases not matched to a gene: 8. The CDR3 here is CASSPYSGRPGETQYF. The CDR3 DNA reads TGTGCCAGCTCACCATATAGCGGGAGGCCGGGGGAGACCCAGTACTTC. The full variable domain, with the rest looked up from reference TRBV18 and TRBJ2-5, is NAGVMQNPRHLVRRRGQEARLRCSPMKGHSHVYWYRQLPEEGLKFMVYLQKENIIDESGMPKERFSAEFPKEGPSILRIQQVVRGDSAAYFCASSPYSGRPGETQYFGPGTRLLVL.

This chain links TRBV10-3 with TRBJ1-2, with a possible D match to TRBD1 (5 bases). V dropped 10 bases and J dropped 6 bases, with 24 bases sitting between them. This CDR3 contains 15 residues. Germline CDR1 is ENHRY and CDR2 is SYGVKD. CDR3 DNA sequence: TGTGCCACCGTACGGACCGGGACGGACCGGGATGGCTACACCTTC. Encoded protein: CATVRTGTDRDGYTF.

The V call is TRBV27, the J call TRBJ2-3; D is perhaps TRBD1 or TRBD2 (5 bases each). Between the trimmed V and J ends, which lost 5 bases and 7 bases, there was a span of 22 bases. CDR1 and CDR2 from the germline V gene are MNHEY and SMNVEV (reference sequence). The CDR3 sequence is 16 residues long. In nucleotides, the CDR3 is TGTGCCAGCAGTAAATGGGACCCTCTCCTCATAAATACGCAGTATTTT. It is translated as CASSKWDPLLINTQYF.

This clone occurred many times. The V gene is TRBV27, the J gene TRBJ2-7; maybe TRBD1 (5 bases). V shed 5 bases and J shed 9 bases, with 14 bases lying between them. The CDR3 contains 12 residues. Germline V lookup: CDR1 MNHEY, CDR2 SMNVEV (reference sequence). CDR3 bases: TGTGCCAGCAGTCCACCAGGGCGTGGGCAGTACTTC. It codes for CASSPPGRGQYF.

The genes are TRBV27 and TRBJ2-7, with 8 bases aligning to TRBD2. The trim removed 6 bases at V and 6 bases at J, leaving 7 bases unmatched. Germline CDR1 is MNHEY and CDR2 is SMNVEV (reference sequence). The CDR3 is made up of 13 amino acids. CDR3 nucleotide sequence: TGTGCCAGCAGATCGGGGGGGCTCGGCGAGCAGTACTTC. Its translation: CASRSGGLGEQYF.

Of note for this clone: It is likely a read error: a sequence one base away is far more abundant. The chain has TRBV30 and TRBJ2-7, with 7 bases fitting TRBD1. This CDR3 comprises 15 residues. Germline CDR1 is GTSNPN and CDR2 is SVGIG (reference sequence). CDR3 protein: CAWSVQGLESYGQYF. CDR3 in DNA: TGTGCCTGGAGTGTACAGGGGCTAGAATCCTACGGGCAGTACTTC.

This clone was found a few times. The chain has TRBV5-1 and TRBJ1-1, with a tentative D call TRBD1 (5 bases). The CDR3 length is 15 residues. Germline CDR1 reads SGHRS; CDR2 reads YFSETQ. Trimming left V 2 bases short and J 1 base short, with 12 bases between. This CDR3 reads CASSFHPDRNTEAFF. DNA for the CDR3: TGCGCCAGCAGCTTCCACCCCGACAGGAACACTGAAGCTTTCTTT.

The genes are TRBV5-1 and TRBJ1-5; TRBD1 agrees at 7 bases. Germline assignment: CDR1 SGHRS and CDR2 YFSETQ. This CDR3 is built from 15 residues. With 2 bases clipped from V and 6 bases from J, the junction kept 8 bases outside the gene matches. CDR3 DNA: TGCGCCAGCAGCTTTAGACAGGGACCGGGTCAGCCCCAGCATTTT. It encodes CASSFRQGPGQPQHF.

The chain carries TRBV27 and TRBJ2-5, with TRBD1 matching 7 bases. Germline-derived CDR1 and CDR2 are MNHEY and SMNVEV (reference sequence). V lost 2 bases to trimming and J lost 11 bases; unmatched junction nucleotides: 14. This CDR3 has 15 amino acids. The CDR3 DNA is TGTGCCAGCAGTTTAGCCTGGACAGGACCCTGGGAGCAGTACTTC. Protein sequence: CASSLAWTGPWEQYF.

The gene calls are TRBV7-2 and TRBJ2-5; a weak D match, TRBD2 (6 bases). Germline V CDR1 and CDR2: SGHTA, FQGNSA. The CDR3 is 16 residues long. V was clipped by 0 bases and J by 7 bases, with 18 bases between them. The CDR3 protein is CASSLARMGYGGTQYF. CDR3 nucleotides: TGTGCCAGCAGCTTAGCCCGCATGGGGTACGGGGGGACCCAGTACTTC.

The chain is built from TRBV7-2 and TRBJ1-5; 8 positions agree with TRBD1. Germline loops: CDR1 SGHTA, CDR2 FQGNSA. After removal of 4 bases from V and 9 bases from J, the junction contained 11 bases not matched to a gene. The CDR3 extends over 15 amino acids. CDR3 residues: CASSSFPGGQWPQHF. The DNA of the CDR3 is TGTGCCAGCAGCTCATTTCCAGGGGGCCAATGGCCCCAGCATTTT.

The chain has TRBV15 and TRBJ1-5; D remains unclear. V was clipped by 0 bases and J by 5 bases, with 11 bases between them. Per the germline V gene, CDR1 is LNHNV and CDR2 is YYDKDF (reference sequence). The CDR3 runs 15 residues. In DNA, the CDR3 is TGTGCCACCAGCAGAGACCCCTCAGAGGATCAGCCCCAGCATTTT. Encoded protein: CATSRDPSEDQPQHF.

V gene TRBV2 combines with J gene TRBJ2-5; a possible D gene is TRBD2 (7 bases). CDR1 and CDR2 from the germline V gene are SNHLY and FYNNEI. The CDR3 has 15 residues. V lost 5 bases and J lost 0, with 13 bases in between. The chain's CDR3 is CASSPWGGHQETQYF. The CDR3 coding sequence is TGTGCCAGCAGTCCCTGGGGGGGGCACCAAGAGACCCAGTACTTC.

The sample holds one count of this clone. The genes are TRBV4-1 and TRBJ1-2, with no clear D. The CDR3 is 13 residues long. Trimming cost V 5 bases and J 8 bases, with 15 bases left between them. Germline CDR1 reads MGHRA; CDR2 reads YSYEKL. CDR3 protein: CASSLSETRGYTF. The CDR3 DNA is TGCGCCAGCAGCTTGTCGGAGACTAGGGGCTACACCTTC.

V gene TRBV29-1 combines with J gene TRBJ2-7, with 13 nucleotides matching TRBD2. CDR1 is SQVTM, CDR2 ANQGSEA, per germline. After removal of 6 bases from V and 7 bases from J, the junction contained 12 bases not matched to a gene. CDR3 length: 15 residues. The CDR3 sequence is CSVSGLAGVAREQYF. In DNA, the CDR3 is TGCAGCGTCTCCGGACTAGCGGGAGTCGCGAGGGAGCAGTACTTC.

The rearrangement joins TRBV25-1 to TRBJ2-1; D possibly corresponds to TRBD1 (5 bases). Germline loops: CDR1 MGHDK, CDR2 SYGVNS. Trimming removed 4 bases at V and 1 base at J, with 8 bases between. The CDR3 is 14 residues long. CDR3 sequence: CASSAQASYNEQFF. The CDR3 coding sequence is TGTGCCAGCAGTGCACAGGCGTCCTACAATGAGCAGTTCTTC.

The V and J genes are TRBV5-4 and TRBJ1-4; D may be TRBD1 (5 bases). V lost 0 bases, J lost 0 bases, and 18 bases lay in between. This CDR3 is 19 amino acids long. The V gene's germline CDR1 is SGHNT and CDR2 YYREEE (reference sequence). This CDR3 is CASSLGGGNLAATNEKLFF. CDR3 sequence (DNA): TGTGCCAGCAGCTTGGGTGGGGGGAACCTGGCCGCAACTAATGAAAAACTGTTTTTT.